This T cell receptor (beta chain) was obtained from a study of blood T cell repertoires in COVID-19. Overall study context: Material from acute and convalescent COVID-19 was sourced from the United States, Italy and Spain.

Profiling relied on immunoSEQ multiplex PCR, and the TCRdb table lists in-frame clones only, not all of them. The sample holds 90,000 or so clones, 80% to 90% seen once. The clonotype originates from a human donor in a cohort sampled during active COVID-19. Sequenced input: peripheral blood.

The CDR3 DNA is TGTGCCAGCCGGCAATCAGGGGGAAATTCACCCCTCCACTTT. Its translation is CASRQSGGNSPLHF. The rearrangement links TRBV3-1 (or the pseudogene TRBV3-2) to TRBJ1-6; 7 nucleotides align to TRBD1. CDR1 LGHDT and CDR2 YNNKEL come from the germline V gene (reference sequence). The CDR3 totals 14 residues. With V trimmed by 8 bases and J by 7 bases, 8 bases remained unmatched.